The 12 T cell receptor beta chains below were found in one sample sequenced in a study of OX40 agonist ivuxolimab in advanced cancers. TCRdb's copy holds only in-frame clones and misses some; the assay was immunoSEQ multiplex PCR. The sample holds some 140,000 clones, just over 90% seen once. The source was CD4+ or CD8+ T cells sorted from blood, collected in a trial of the OX40 agonist ivuxolimab. The receptor source for this set is an adult with an advanced solid tumor such as melanoma, head and neck, liver or kidney cancer.

The chain couples TRBV7-2 to TRBJ2-5; no clear D gene. The germline gives CDR1 SGHTA, CDR2 FQGNSA. The CDR3 consists of 12 residues. Trimming pared 5 bases from V and 5 bases from J, leaving 9 bases between. CDR3 in amino acids: CASSPWKETQYF. Written as DNA, the CDR3 is TGTGCCAGCAGCCCTTGGAAGGAGACCCAGTACTTC.

The chain combines TRBV7-2 with TRBJ2-3, with D tentatively TRBD2 (7 bases). The length of the CDR3 is 16 residues. V was trimmed by 1 base and J by 2 bases, leaving 13 bases between them. Per germline, CDR1 SGHTA and CDR2 FQGNSA. The CDR3 sequence is CASSLVGGPSTDTQYF. CDR3 bases: TGTGCCAGCAGCTTAGTGGGGGGGCCGTCCACAGATACGCAGTATTTT.

This chain uses TRBV6-1 with TRBJ2-7, with a possible D match to TRBD1 (6 bases). The CDR3 consists of 17 residues. Germline CDR1 reads MNHNS; CDR2 reads SASEGT. The V gene lost 2 bases and the J gene lost 1 base, with 18 bases spanning the gap. CDR3 residues: CASSERPYREPSYEQYF. In nucleotides, the CDR3 is TGTGCCAGCAGTGAACGACCGTACAGGGAACCGTCCTACGAGCAGTACTTC.

The chain carries TRBV5-1 and TRBJ2-7; D may be TRBD1 (6 bases). Germline lookup yields CDR1 SGHRS and CDR2 YFSETQ. This CDR3 is 16 amino acids long. V was shortened by 0 bases and J by 0 bases, with 13 bases between the two germline ends. CDR3 residues: CASSLGPTGNSYEQYF. CDR3 nucleotide sequence: TGCGCCAGCAGCTTGGGCCCTACAGGGAACTCCTACGAGCAGTACTTC.

The J gene is TRBJ2-3, the V gene TRBV6-1; D unclear. Trimming pared 0 bases from V and 5 bases from J, leaving 6 bases between. This CDR3 spans 13 amino acids. Germline V gene sequence: CDR1 MNHNS, CDR2 SASEGT. CDR3 amino acids: CASSEALVDTQYF. The CDR3 nucleotides read TGTGCCAGCAGTGAAGCGCTGGTAGATACGCAGTATTTT.

The V call is TRBV27, the J call TRBJ2-7; TRBD2 aligns across 7 bases. V was clipped by 3 bases and J by 3 bases; unmatched bases: 14. Germline V gene sequence: CDR1 MNHEY, CDR2 SMNVEV (reference sequence). This CDR3 comprises 17 residues. The CDR3 sequence: CASSFSGWLGGGYEQYF. The CDR3 nucleotides read TGTGCCAGCAGTTTTTCGGGTTGGTTGGGGGGGGGCTACGAGCAGTACTTC.

The rearrangement links TRBV7-7 to TRBJ2-1, with D possibly being TRBD1 or TRBD2 (5 bases each). The germline gives CDR1 SSHAT, CDR2 FNYEAQ (reference sequence). The CDR3 length is 9 residues. The CDR3 sequence is CLRGGEQFF. The CDR3 nucleotides are TGTTTGAGGGGCGGGGAGCAGTTCTTC.

The chain carries TRBV15 and TRBJ2-3; 8 bases fit TRBD1. Germline V gene lookup returns CDR1 LNHNV and CDR2 YYDKDF (reference sequence). With V trimmed by 0 bases and J by 1 base, 6 bases remained unmatched. This CDR3 has 17 residues. The CDR3 loop reads CATSREGQGTRTDTQYF. CDR3 coding DNA: TGTGCCACCAGCAGAGAAGGACAGGGCACTCGCACAGATACGCAGTATTTT.

The chain links TRBV10-1 to TRBJ2-3; 7 bases are shared with TRBD2. Per germline, CDR1 WNHNN and CDR2 SYGVQD (reference sequence). The CDR3 totals 16 residues. With V trimmed by 6 bases and J by 3 bases, 12 bases remained unmatched. CDR3 loop: CASRDRSRGRTDTQYF. The DNA for the CDR3 is TGCGCCAGCAGGGATCGATCGCGGGGGAGGACAGATACGCAGTATTTT.

The J gene is TRBJ1-5, the V gene TRBV7-2; D possibly corresponds to TRBD1 (6 bases). The CDR3 sequence is 18 residues long. Germline CDR1 and CDR2: SGHTA and FQGNSA. Trimming left V 1 base short and J 0 bases short, with 16 bases between. As DNA, the CDR3 is TGTGCCAGCAGCTTAGTGGGGGGCAGATTTTATAGCAATCAGCCCCAGCATTTT. It encodes CASSLVGGRFYSNQPQHF.

A few counts support this clone. The genes are TRBV28 and TRBJ1-1; possibly TRBD1 for D (5 bases). V lost 10 bases to trimming and J lost 1 base, with 19 bases between them. Germline-derived CDR1 and CDR2 are MDHEN and SYDVKM. The CDR3 contains 15 residues. CDR3 residues: CAILPGTPTNTEAFF. In nucleotides, the CDR3 is TGTGCCATCCTCCCCGGGACCCCGACGAACACTGAAGCTTTCTTT.

This clone is a singleton in its sample. The chain employs TRBV7-9 and TRBJ2-1; D is perhaps TRBD1 (6 bases). Germline values: CDR1 SEHNR, CDR2 FQNEAQ (reference sequence). The CDR3 sequence is 15 residues long. Trimming removed 7 bases from V and 3 bases from J, with 16 bases in between. DNA for the CDR3: TGTGCCAGCACCCCTCAGGGGCCTGGCTACAATGAGCAGTTCTTC. This translates into CASTPQGPGYNEQFF. The whole variable domain, filled in from reference TRBV7-9 and TRBJ2-1, reads DTGVSQNPRHKITKRGQNVTFRCDPISEHNRLYWYRQTLGQGPEFLTYFQNEAQLEKSRLLSDRFSAERPKGSFSTLEIQRTEQGDSAMYLCASTPQGPGYNEQFFGPGTRLTVL.